The 11 T cell receptor beta chains below all came from one sample that was sequenced in a study of T cells in Graves' hyperthyroidism and ophthalmopathy. Amplification of TCR beta CDR3 regions was performed using RNA transcripts as template. The HTBI primer set was used in a first-round RT-PCR of the TCR CDR3. TCRdb redid the calling of the multiplex PCR reads with MiXCR, one entry per CDR3 protein. This sample has about 400,000 distinct CDR3 sequences, with 14% to 15% found just once. The specimen was blood. The receptors shown here come from a woman aged 25-40 years with Graves' hyperthyroidism.

This clonotype was counted at least ten times. The chain combines TRBV27 with TRBJ2-7, with 8 bases fitting TRBD1. J gave up 3 bases and V 0 bases, and 1 base lay outside the gene matches. The CDR3 totals 14 residues. Germline lookup yields CDR1 MNHEY and CDR2 SMNVEV (reference sequence). In DNA, the CDR3 is TGTGCCAGCAGTTTATCGGACAGGGACTACGAGCAGTACTTC. This translates into CASSLSDRDYEQYF.

This clonotype was counted only a few times. This chain joins TRBV10-3 and TRBJ1-2; perhaps TRBD1 as D (6 bases). The ends were cut back, 6 bases at V and 5 bases at J, with 16 bases in the middle. There are 14 residues in the CDR3. From germline, CDR1 is ENHRY and CDR2 SYGVKD. CDR3 DNA: TGTGCCATCAGCCCGGGAAGGGGGATGTATGGCTACACCTTC. Its translation is CAISPGRGMYGYTF.

Comment on this clonotype: A much larger clone lies a single base off, so this may be a read error. The J gene is TRBJ1-2, the V gene TRBV2; D may be TRBD1 (6 bases). The V end lost 3 bases, the J end lost 6 bases, and 14 bases lay between the germline ends. The CDR3 length is 14 residues. Germline assignment: CDR1 SNHLY and CDR2 FYNNEI. The CDR3 DNA reads as TGTGCCAGCAGTGACAAGGCAGCAGGGGATGGCTACACCTTC. It encodes CASSDKAAGDGYTF.

The V call is TRBV5-1, the J call TRBJ2-1; 7 bases line up with TRBD2. Germline V lookup: CDR1 SGHRS, CDR2 YFSETQ. After removal of 4 bases from V and 9 bases from J, the junction contained 13 bases not matched to a gene. The CDR3 consists of 15 residues. The CDR3 here is CASSPTGLVSIEQFF. CDR3 nucleotide sequence: TGCGCCAGCAGCCCAACCGGACTAGTCAGTATTGAGCAGTTCTTC.

This sequence joins TRBV20-1 and TRBJ1-5; 8 bases match TRBD1. V lost 4 bases to trimming and J lost 3 bases; unmatched junction nucleotides: 11. The V gene's germline CDR1 is DFQATT and CDR2 SNEGSKA (reference sequence). This CDR3 comprises 16 residues. CDR3 nucleotide sequence: TGCAGTGCTACCGAGAACAGGGGGATCGACAATCAGCCCCAGCATTTT. This gives the protein CSATENRGIDNQPQHF.

The genes are TRBV29-1 and TRBJ1-1; no firm D call. Germline V gene lookup returns CDR1 SQVTM and CDR2 ANQGSEA. The ends were cut back, 3 bases at V and 0 bases at J, with 5 bases in the middle. This CDR3 has 12 amino acids. CDR3 sequence reads: CSVDQLNTEAFF. The CDR3 DNA reads as TGCAGCGTTGATCAACTGAACACTGAAGCTTTCTTT.

This clonotype was counted ten times or more. The chain recombines TRBV28 with TRBJ2-7; perhaps TRBD2 as D (7 bases). Germline lookup yields CDR1 MDHEN and CDR2 SYDVKM. Trimming stripped 1 base from V and 3 bases from J, with 19 bases between. The CDR3 is made up of 17 amino acids. CDR3 loop: CASSLSPGASGDYEQYF. CDR3 bases: TGTGCCAGCAGTTTATCCCCAGGGGCTAGCGGAGACTACGAGCAGTACTTC.

This clonotype was seen at least ten times. The chain is built from TRBV27 and TRBJ2-3; 13 nucleotides align to TRBD2. The CDR3 runs to 15 residues. Germline CDR1 is MNHEY and CDR2 is SMNVEV (reference sequence). V dropped 8 bases and J dropped 5; count of bases not matched to a gene: 7. The chain's CDR3 is CASRLAGGPLDTQYF. The DNA for the CDR3 is TGTGCCAGCCGACTAGCGGGAGGTCCCTTAGATACGCAGTATTTT.

This clonotype has more than one count but fewer than ten. The V gene is TRBV5-8, the J gene TRBJ2-1, with 7 bases lining up with TRBD2. The CDR3 spans 16 residues. Trimming took 5 bases from V and 8 from J; bases not matched to a gene: 16. Germline V gene data show CDR1 as SGHTS and CDR2 as YDEGEE. The CDR3 region has the DNA TGTGCCAGCAGTTCCGGGCCTTCGGGGGAGGGCTATGAGCAGTTCTTC. This codes for CASSSGPSGEGYEQFF.

This clonotype was detected many times. The V gene is TRBV20-1, the J gene TRBJ2-1, with 10 bases fitting TRBD2. The CDR3 totals 14 residues. Germline loops: CDR1 DFQATT, CDR2 SNEGSKA (reference sequence). V lost 3 bases to trimming and J lost 5 bases; unmatched junction nucleotides: 4. This CDR3 reads CSASLGLADNEQFF. The CDR3 nucleotides read TGCAGTGCTAGCCTCGGACTAGCGGACAATGAGCAGTTCTTC.

This clonotype has only a few counts. V is TRBV3-1 and J is TRBJ1-6; 9 bases are a match to TRBD1. Germline-derived CDR1 and CDR2 are LGHDT and YNNKEL (reference sequence). Germline trimming cut 5 bases from V and 9 bases from J; bases unmatched to any gene: 5. The CDR3 is made up of 14 amino acids. DNA of the CDR3: TGTGCCAGCAGCTACGGACAGGGGAGTTCACCCCTCCACTTT. It codes for CASSYGQGSSPLHF.